The 26 T cell receptor beta chains presented below share a single source sample, sequenced in a study of T cell responses to AZD1222 COVID-19 vaccine (dated by TCRdb to 2020 to 2023). The library came from the immunoSEQ multiplex PCR assay. The table comes from immuneACCESS by way of TCRdb, which keeps in-frame sequences with V and J called. Part of the clones is missing from these tables; in studies checked, under half for an unresolved V gene and the rest for unknown reasons. The sample table holds 150,000 or so clones, of which 93% were seen once. The top ten constitute less than 6.5% of the sample. The time point label, as the study defines it: baseline before first vaccination. The sequencing here drew on peripheral blood, taken on day 0 of AZD1222 vaccination. The receptors were gathered from an adult in good health.

The chain uses TRBV18 and TRBJ1-4, with D maybe TRBD1 (5 bases). V lost 0 bases, J lost 0 bases, and 8 bases lay in between. Germline-derived CDR1 and CDR2 are KGHSH and LQKENI. CDR3 size: 16 residues. In DNA, the CDR3 is TGTGCCAGCTCACCACCGGGCAGGGCAACTAATGAAAAACTGTTTTTT. This gives the protein CASSPPGRATNEKLFF.

This chain joins TRBV28 and TRBJ1-5; D gene unclear. Germline assignment: CDR1 MDHEN and CDR2 SYDVKM. This CDR3 contains 13 residues. V lost 3 bases to trimming and J lost 7 bases, with 10 bases between them. CDR3 in DNA: TGTGCCAGCAGTTTGAATGGGGAACAGCCCCAGCATTTT. Amino acids: CASSLNGEQPQHF.

This chain uses TRBV5-1 with TRBJ2-2, with D perhaps matching TRBD1 or TRBD2 (6 bases each). The ends were cut back, 4 bases at V and 3 bases at J, with 16 bases in the middle. The germline gives CDR1 SGHRS, CDR2 YFSETQ. This CDR3 has 16 residues. In DNA form, the CDR3 reads TGCGCCAGCAGCCCCCGTCCGGGGGCCTACACCGGGGAGCTGTTTTTT. It yields the protein CASSPRPGAYTGELFF.

The V and J genes are TRBV5-1 and TRBJ1-3; TRBD1 might be the D (6 bases). There are 15 residues in the CDR3. The germline CDR1 and CDR2 sequences are SGHRS and YFSETQ. Trimming removed 3 bases at V and 0 bases at J, with 10 bases between. The DNA for the CDR3 is TGCGCCAGCAGCTGGGGGGGCGGCTCTGGAAACACCATATATTTT. Its protein is CASSWGGGSGNTIYF. Combining the CDR3 with reference TRBV5-1 and TRBJ1-3 gives the whole variable domain KAGVTQTPRYLIKTRGQQVTLSCSPISGHRSVSWYQQTPGQGLQFLFEYFSETQRNKGNFPGRFSGRQFSNSRSEMNVSTLELGDSALYLCASSWGGGSGNTIYFGEGSWLTVV.

This rearrangement joins TRBV12-3 or TRBV12-4 to TRBJ1-1, with 7 nucleotides matching TRBD1. The CDR3 loop spans 12 amino acids. J was trimmed by 7 bases and V by 6 bases; bases with no gene match: 5. This chain's CDR3 is CASRFTGVEAFF. CDR3 DNA: TGTGCCAGCAGATTTACAGGGGTTGAAGCTTTCTTT.

This clone has just a few counts. The chain couples TRBV19 to TRBJ1-5; D remains ambiguous. Germline lookup yields CDR1 LNHDA and CDR2 SQIVND (reference sequence). The CDR3 runs 15 residues. Trimming shortened V by 4 bases and J by 5 bases, and 15 bases separated the two germline ends. Here the CDR3 reads CASSKDVAGYQPQHF. Here the CDR3 DNA reads TGTGCCAGTAGTAAAGATGTGGCGGGATATCAGCCCCAGCATTTT.

The CDR3 DNA sequence: TGCAGCGTTGAAGGCCCCACGAACACTGAAGCTTTCTTT. Translating it yields CSVEGPTNTEAFF. The chain recombines TRBV29-1 with TRBJ1-1; D gene ambiguous. The CDR3 sequence is 13 residues long. The germline gives CDR1 SQVTM, CDR2 ANQGSEA. Trimming pared 1 base from V and 1 base from J, leaving 7 bases between.

The rearrangement uses TRBV5-6 and TRBJ1-2, with 8 positions matching TRBD1. The V and J ends lost 0 bases and 7 bases, in that order; junction bases with no gene match: 5. This CDR3 region has 14 residues. The germline V gene has CDR1 SGHDT and CDR2 YYEEEE. CDR3 amino acids: CASSLGGRGLGYTF. The DNA for the CDR3 is TGTGCCAGCAGCTTGGGGGGCAGGGGGCTTGGCTACACCTTC.

The chain uses TRBV7-2 and TRBJ2-7, with 9 nucleotides matching TRBD1. The CDR3 runs to 14 residues. Germline CDR1 is SGHTA and CDR2 is FQGNSA. The J segment lost 6 bases and the V segment lost 1 base, leaving 4 bases of the junction unmatched. In nucleotides, the CDR3 is TGTGCCAGCAGCTTAGACAGGGGGCCCCTCGAGCAGTACTTC. Amino acid sequence: CASSLDRGPLEQYF.

This chain joins TRBV2 and TRBJ2-3, with a weak D call TRBD2 (6 bases). The CDR3 extends over 17 amino acids. V was pared by 0 bases and J by 0 bases, with 13 bases between. CDR1 and CDR2 (germline): SNHLY, FYNNEI. The CDR3 bases are TGTGCCAGCAGTGAAGCGTCCGGGGGATCTAGCACAGATACGCAGTATTTT. Residues: CASSEASGGSSTDTQYF.

The CDR3 DNA sequence: TGTGCCAGCAGCTTAGATCGAGCGGGAGCAGATACGCAGTATTTT. It codes for CASSLDRAGADTQYF. V is TRBV11-3 and J is TRBJ2-3, with 8 nucleotides matching TRBD2. CDR3 length: 15 amino acids. V gave up 0 bases and J gave up 4 bases; unmatched junction bases: 3. The germline V gene encodes CDR1 SGHNT and CDR2 YENEEA.

CDR3 amino acids: CASSDNYGYTF. The CDR3 region has the DNA TGTGCCAGCAGTGACAACTATGGCTACACCTTC. The chain links TRBV6-1 to TRBJ1-2; the D is unclear. V was cut by 3 bases and J by 2 bases, with 1 base left in between. The germline CDR1 and CDR2 sequences are MNHNS and SASEGT. The CDR3 sequence is 11 residues long.

The J gene is TRBJ1-2, the V gene TRBV5-5; weak D call: TRBD1 (5 bases). This CDR3 region has 14 residues. The germline V gene has CDR1 SGHKS and CDR2 YYEKEE (reference sequence). Trimming removed 2 bases from V and 10 bases from J, with 18 bases in between. The CDR3 here is CASSFSEGSGDYTF. CDR3 in DNA: TGTGCCAGCAGCTTTTCAGAGGGTTCGGGGGACTACACCTTC.

The J gene is TRBJ2-2, the V gene TRBV12-5, with TRBD1 identical over 9 bases. Germline CDR1 reads LGHNT; CDR2 reads FRNRAP. This CDR3 is built from 21 residues. Unmatched junction bases numbered 21, after V lost 6 bases and J lost 1 base. As DNA, the CDR3 is TGTGCTAGTGGCCCCGTCGAGCGGACAGGGGTCCCAGGACAGAACACCGGGGAGCTGTTTTTT. The encoded protein is CASGPVERTGVPGQNTGELFF.

The chain joins TRBV28 to TRBJ2-1, with 12 positions matching TRBD2. The length of the CDR3 is 17 residues. Losses at the gene ends were 8 bases for V and 7 bases for J; bases not matched to a gene: 15. Germline V lookup: CDR1 MDHEN, CDR2 SYDVKM. CDR3 nucleotide sequence: TGTGCCAGCCTCCCCCCCAGACTAGCGGGAGAGGGGAATGAGCAGTTCTTC. Amino acids: CASLPPRLAGEGNEQFF.

This rearrangement joins TRBV10-3 to TRBJ2-2; D ambiguous. The CDR3 extends over 14 amino acids. The V gene's germline CDR1 is ENHRY and CDR2 SYGVKD. V was trimmed by 7 bases and J by 0 bases, leaving 9 bases between them. In DNA, the CDR3 is TGTGCCATCATGACAACCGCGAACACCGGGGAGCTGTTTTTT. Translated, it gives CAIMTTANTGELFF.

The V and J genes are TRBV30 and TRBJ1-1; D may be TRBD1 (6 bases). The CDR3 loop spans 12 amino acids. V was shortened by 0 bases and J by 6 bases, with 8 bases between the two germline ends. Looked up from germline, CDR1 is GTSNPN and CDR2 is SVGIG (reference sequence). This CDR3 reads CAWSVGAAEAFF. CDR3 coding DNA: TGTGCCTGGAGTGTGGGGGCCGCTGAAGCTTTCTTT.

The rearrangement uses TRBV24-1 and TRBJ2-1; TRBD2 aligns across 13 bases. Germline CDR1 is KGHDR and CDR2 is SFDVKD. The ends lost 5 bases at V and 4 bases at J; junction bases unmatched: 4. The CDR3 loop spans 16 amino acids. CDR3 in amino acids: CATSGPGLAGYNEQFF. The CDR3 bases are TGTGCCACCAGTGGCCCGGGACTAGCGGGATACAATGAGCAGTTCTTC.

The chain employs TRBV13 and TRBJ2-3, with TRBD2 identical over 8 bases. CDR3 length: 17 amino acids. The junction had 13 bases not matched to a gene; V was cut back by 4 bases and J by 4 bases. Per germline, CDR1 PRHDT and CDR2 FYEKMQ (reference sequence). The CDR3 DNA is TGTGCCAGCAGCTCAAAGACCGGGACTAGAGAACCAGATACGCAGTATTTT. Its translation is CASSSKTGTREPDTQYF.

This clone has just one count. The chain is built from TRBV5-5 and TRBJ1-2; a possible D gene is TRBD1 (5 bases). Germline CDR1 and CDR2: SGHKS and YYEKEE (reference sequence). This CDR3 comprises 13 residues. V dropped 4 bases and J dropped 2 bases, with 9 bases sitting between them. CDR3 DNA sequence: TGTGCCAGCAGCGGGGGACTGAACTATGGCTACACCTTC. It yields the protein CASSGGLNYGYTF.

This clone was recorded only once. The chain links TRBV15 to TRBJ2-7, with unresolved D. The CDR3 loop spans 14 amino acids. Germline values: CDR1 LNHNV, CDR2 YYDKDF (reference sequence). V lost 2 bases and J lost 0, with 8 bases in between. The CDR3 DNA sequence: TGTGCCACCAGCAGACCCGGGTTCTCCTACGAGCAGTACTTC. It translates to CATSRPGFSYEQYF.

The rearrangement links TRBV27 to TRBJ2-5; D possibly corresponds to TRBD2 (7 bases). This CDR3 comprises 17 residues. V lost 0 bases to trimming and J lost 4 bases, with 18 bases between them. Germline V gives CDR1 MNHEY, CDR2 SMNVEV (reference sequence). CDR3 sequence: CASSLSLQGAGRETQYF. The CDR3 bases are TGTGCCAGCAGTTTATCGTTACAGGGAGCGGGGCGAGAGACCCAGTACTTC.

V usage is TRBV6-5 and J usage is TRBJ2-2; no definite D call. Germline V gene sequence: CDR1 MNHEY, CDR2 SVGAGI. The CDR3 is 14 amino acids. Trimming left V 5 bases short and J 6 bases short, with 13 bases between. Here the CDR3 reads CASSTPRRAGELFF. As DNA, the CDR3 is TGTGCCAGCAGTACTCCCCGACGGGCCGGGGAGCTGTTTTTT.

The V gene is TRBV28, the J gene TRBJ1-6; D is ambiguous. Deletions cut 8 bases from V and 9 bases from J, with 23 bases between. The V gene's germline CDR1 is MDHEN and CDR2 SYDVKM. This CDR3 comprises 16 residues. CDR3 loop: CASASPRAGPSSPLHF. In DNA, the CDR3 is TGTGCCAGCGCCTCACCTCGAGCAGGCCCAAGTTCACCCCTCCACTTT. Full variable domain (outside the CDR3, taken from reference TRBV28 and TRBJ1-6): DVKVTQSSRYLVKRTGEKVFLECVQDMDHENMFWYRQDPGLGLRLIYFSYDVKMKEKGDIPEGYSVSREKKERFSLILESASTNQTSMYLCASASPRAGPSSPLHFGNGTRLTVT.

The V call is TRBV5-1, the J call TRBJ1-4; no reliable D call. The CDR3 totals 15 residues. The germline V and J ends were trimmed by 4 bases and 6 bases, with 16 bases remaining between them. CDR1 and CDR2 (germline): SGHRS, YFSETQ. Here the CDR3 reads CASSLGGLPYEKLFF. The CDR3 region has the DNA TGCGCCAGCAGCCTCGGCGGGTTACCTTATGAAAAACTGTTTTTT.

This chain uses TRBV25-1 with TRBJ1-4; possible D gene TRBD1, 5 bases. This CDR3 is 15 amino acids long. Germline-derived CDR1 and CDR2 are MGHDK and SYGVNS. Trimming stripped 4 bases from V and 7 bases from J, with 16 bases between. The CDR3 DNA is TGTGCCAGCAGTGCCTTCGTAGGGCAGGGTGAAAAACTGTTTTTT. This translates into CASSAFVGQGEKLFF.